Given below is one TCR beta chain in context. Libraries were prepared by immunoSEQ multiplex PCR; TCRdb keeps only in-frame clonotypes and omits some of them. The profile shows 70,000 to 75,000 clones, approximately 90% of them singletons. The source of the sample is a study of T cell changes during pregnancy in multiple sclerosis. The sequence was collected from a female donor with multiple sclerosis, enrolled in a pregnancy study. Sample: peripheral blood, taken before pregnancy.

CDR3 DNA sequence: TGTGCCAGCAGCCAAGAAGGAGGTTTCGGGGGATCCTCTGGAAACACCATATATTTT. Protein product: CASSQEGGFGGSSGNTIYF. This chain connects TRBV4-2 to TRBJ1-3; possibly TRBD1 for D (5 bases). V dropped 0 bases and J dropped 0 bases, with 18 bases sitting between them. CDR3 size: 19 residues. Germline V gene data show CDR1 as LGHNA and CDR2 as YNFKEQ.